A single sample is the source of the 18 T cell receptor beta chains below, sequenced in a study of tumor-infiltrating lymphocytes in primary liver carcinoma (dated by TCRdb to 2016 to 2017). The reads were generated on an Illumina HiSeq 2500. Starting from 500 to 600 ng total RNA, TCRbeta-specific cDNA was produced by reverse transcription with a constant-region primer and ProtoScript II reverse transcriptase. Three nested multiplex PCR rounds, following a slightly modified ARM-PCR procedure, were used to build the TCRbeta libraries. Each of the first two PCR rounds ran for approximately 10 cycles using multiplex TRBV1-TRBV30 forward primers together with a Cbeta reverse primer. The raw public data were reprocessed by TCRdb itself: fastp quality trimming at Q25, MiXCR clonotype calling, in-frame beta chains only. CDR3 protein sequences are deduplicated, and each keeps its most common genes and DNA. The sample includes about 120,000 distinct CDR3 sequences, with around 65% observed a single time. The biggest ten clones account for 8.1% of the sample.

Without any cell sorting, total RNA and DNA were extracted together from 20-30 mg of bulk tissue using the AllPrep DNA/RNA mini kit. The sequenced sample consisted of tumor-adjacent normal liver tissue. Receptors originate from an older woman with primary liver carcinoma and hepatitis B virus infection.

Notes on this clonotype: This sequence may be a read error, since a much larger clone differs from it by one base. V gene TRBV30 combines with J gene TRBJ2-3; tentatively, D is TRBD2 (5 bases). V was clipped by 0 bases and J by 0 bases, with 16 bases between them. The CDR3 sequence is 17 residues long. The germline gives CDR1 GTSNPN, CDR2 SVGIG (reference sequence). CDR3 DNA: TGTGCCTGGAGTGTAATTGGGAGTACCAAAAGCACAGATACGCAGTATTTT. Its translation: CAWSVIGSTKSTDTQYF.

A remark on this clonotype: This sequence may be a read error, since a much larger clone differs from it by one base. This is likely a read error, given that the CDR3 carries no conserved phenylalanine or tryptophan at its end. This chain joins TRBV10-3 and TRBJ2-1; possibly TRBD1 or TRBD2 for D (6 bases each). The V end lost 4 bases, the J end lost 8 bases, and 9 bases lay between the germline ends. Per germline, CDR1 ENHRY and CDR2 SYGVKD. This CDR3 comprises 12 residues. This CDR3 reads CAISGGGHEQFL. CDR3 in DNA: TGTGCCATCAGTGGTGGGGGGCATGAGCAGTTCCTC.

This clonotype has only a few counts. This chain links TRBV24-1 with TRBJ2-1, with a possible D match to TRBD2 (5 bases). V shed 9 bases and J shed 5 bases, with 7 bases lying between them. Germline V gene data show CDR1 as KGHDR and CDR2 as SFDVKD. The CDR3 has 11 amino acids. The CDR3 spells CATREDNEQFF. For the CDR3, the DNA is TGTGCCACCCGGGAAGACAATGAGCAGTTCTTC.

In its sample, this clonotype is medium-sized (0.01 to 0.1%). The chain uses TRBV11-3 and TRBJ2-1; D remains ambiguous. The CDR3 loop spans 12 amino acids. Germline V lookup: CDR1 SGHNT, CDR2 YENEEA. The ends were cut back, 5 bases at V and 12 bases at J, with 14 bases in the middle. CDR3 bases: TGTGCCAGCAGCAGAACAACCTTTAGGCAGTTCTTC. Protein: CASSRTTFRQFF.

This clonotype was found a few times. The chain joins TRBV9 to TRBJ2-2; D perhaps matches TRBD2 (6 bases). In germline, CDR1 is SGDLS, CDR2 YYNGEE. V was pared by 4 bases and J by 6 bases, with 19 bases between. The CDR3 length is 16 residues. CDR3 DNA: TGTGCCAGCAGCTCCCTGAGCGGGCGAGCAGCCGGGGAGCTGTTTTTT. Residues: CASSSLSGRAAGELFF.

This clonotype was observed many times. CDR3 protein: CASGGQGPNEKLFF. The CDR3 coding sequence is TGTGCCAGCGGAGGACAGGGACCTAATGAAAAACTGTTTTTT. The V gene is TRBV7-9, the J gene TRBJ1-4; 8 bases match TRBD1. Germline V CDR1 and CDR2: SEHNR, FQNEAQ (reference sequence). Trimming took 8 bases from V and 3 from J; bases not matched to a gene: 5. The CDR3 covers 14 residues.

This chain uses TRBV29-1 with TRBJ2-3; 10 bases line up with TRBD2. The CDR3 consists of 14 residues. Losses at the gene ends were 6 bases for V and 11 bases for J; bases not matched to a gene: 14. Germline V lookup: CDR1 SQVTM, CDR2 ANQGSEA. The CDR3 loop reads CSVGLAGGTEKQYF. The CDR3 DNA is TGCAGCGTGGGATTAGCGGGAGGCACAGAAAAGCAGTATTTT.

About this clonotype: One junction end disagrees with the germline gene, perhaps due to a read error. This chain uses TRBV5-5 with TRBJ2-1, with D possibly TRBD2 on 6 matching bases. The germline V gene encodes CDR1 SGHKS and CDR2 YYEKEE (reference sequence). The CDR3 spans 17 residues. CDR3 sequence: CVSSLAQSFGGRGEQFF. CDR3 bases: TGTGTCAGCAGCTTGGCCCAGTCTTTCGGGGGTAGGGGTGAGCAGTTCTTC.

The chain combines TRBV29-1 with TRBJ1-2, with 9 bases lining up with TRBD1. The CDR3 is 14 residues long. Germline assignment: CDR1 SQVTM and CDR2 ANQGSEA. CDR3 region: CNAGEPGQGTSYTF. CDR3 bases: TGCAACGCTGGGGAGCCAGGACAGGGGACCTCCTACACCTTC.

Notes on this clonotype: This clone may be a read error of a much larger clone one base away. V gene TRBV28 combines with J gene TRBJ2-7; the match to TRBD2 covers 8 bases. The germline V gene encodes CDR1 MDHEN and CDR2 SYDVKM. This CDR3 has 13 amino acids. DNA of the CDR3: TGTGACAGCAAACGGGGGGGGGCGGACGAGCAGTACTTC. It encodes CDSKRGGADEQYF.

To note about this clonotype: A read error is likely, as this CDR3 ends without the conserved phenylalanine or tryptophan. V and J are TRBV11-2 and TRBJ1-1; possibly TRBD1 for D (6 bases). CDR3 length: 18 amino acids. CDR1 and CDR2 from the germline V gene are SGHAT and FQNNGV. The V end lost 5 bases, the J end lost 3 bases, and 25 bases lay between the germline ends. This chain's CDR3 is CASSLSNTGGLGYTEAFL. In DNA, the CDR3 is TGTGCCAGCAGCCTCTCGAATACGGGGGGGCTGGGGTACACTGAAGCTTTCCTT.

For this clonotype: A much larger clone differs by one base, so this may be a read error. The chain combines TRBV24-1 with TRBJ1-5; a possible D gene is TRBD1 (5 bases). CDR3 size: 13 residues. CDR1 is KGHDR, CDR2 SFDVKD, per germline. CDR3 in amino acids: CVTSDGGNQPQHF. The CDR3 nucleotides read TGTGTCACCAGTGACGGGGGGAATCAGCCCCAGCATTTT.

This clonotype was seen once. Germline and junction disagree at one end, which may indicate a read error. The chain uses TRBV12-3 or TRBV12-4 and TRBJ2-7; 10 positions match TRBD2. The CDR3 loop spans 16 amino acids. CDR3 region: CASSPPGLARSYKQYF. The CDR3 DNA follows: TGTGCCAGCAGCCCCCCGGGACTAGCGAGATCCTACAAGCAGTACTTC.

The chain couples TRBV6-2 or TRBV6-3 to TRBJ2-7, with a tentative D call TRBD2 (5 bases). The germline CDR1 and CDR2 sequences are MNHEY and SVGEGT. The CDR3 covers 15 residues. V dropped 9 bases and J dropped 4 bases, with 22 bases sitting between them. CDR3 bases: TGTGCCAGTAGTGGCCCTTTATCGGGATCGTACGAGCAGTACTTC. It translates to CASSGPLSGSYEQYF.

Notes on this clonotype: A junction end diverges from the germline sequence, so it may reflect a read error. The chain combines TRBV29-1 with TRBJ2-1; 8 bases line up with TRBD2. The CDR3 totals 16 residues. Germline V gives CDR1 SQVTM, CDR2 ANQGSEA. CDR3 in DNA: TGCAGCGTTCACCCTCTAGCGGGTGATACGAGGAATGAGCAGTTCTTT. This sequence encodes CSVHPLAGDTRNEQFF.

With regard to this clonotype: One end of the junction varies from germline; a read error may be responsible. The V call is TRBV12-3 or TRBV12-4, the J call TRBJ1-6; 7 nucleotides line up with TRBD1. This CDR3 spans 13 amino acids. Written as DNA, the CDR3 is TGTGCCAGCAATTTAGGACAGGCTTCACCACTCCACTTT. This codes for CASNLGQASPLHF.

This clonotype was seen repeatedly, ten times or more. The chain carries TRBV23-1 and TRBJ2-7; the D is unclear. TRBV23-1 is known as an ORF, though its function is uncertain. CDR3 size: 14 residues. Between the trimmed V and J ends, which lost 4 bases and 4 bases, there was a span of 14 bases. CDR3 sequence: CASSPPRVAYEQYF. The DNA of the CDR3 is TGCGCCAGCAGTCCCCCCCGGGTCGCGTACGAGCAGTACTTC.

About this clonotype itself: The junction does not match germline at one end; this may be a read error. J is TRBJ2-7 and V is TRBV29-1; D possibly corresponds to TRBD2 (7 bases). This CDR3 spans 13 amino acids. Germline V CDR1 and CDR2: SQVTM, ANQGSEA. As DNA, the CDR3 is TGCAGGGTTGAGGGGGGGCTAGCGGACAAGAAGTACTTC. It translates to CRVEGGLADKKYF.